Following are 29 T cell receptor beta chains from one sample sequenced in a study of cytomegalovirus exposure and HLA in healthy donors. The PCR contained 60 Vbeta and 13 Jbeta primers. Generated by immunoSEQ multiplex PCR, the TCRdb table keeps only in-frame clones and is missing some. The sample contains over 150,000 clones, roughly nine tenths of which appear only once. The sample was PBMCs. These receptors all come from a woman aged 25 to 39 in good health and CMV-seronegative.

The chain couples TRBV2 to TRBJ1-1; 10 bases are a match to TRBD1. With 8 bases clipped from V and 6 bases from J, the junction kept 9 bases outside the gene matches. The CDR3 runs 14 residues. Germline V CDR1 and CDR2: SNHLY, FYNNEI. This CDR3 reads CASHNIGTGAEAFF. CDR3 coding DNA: TGTGCCAGCCATAATATCGGGACAGGGGCTGAAGCTTTCTTT.

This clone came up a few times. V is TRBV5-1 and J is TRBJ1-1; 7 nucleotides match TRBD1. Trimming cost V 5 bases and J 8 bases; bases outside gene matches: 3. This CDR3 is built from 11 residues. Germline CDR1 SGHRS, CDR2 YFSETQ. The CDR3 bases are TGCGCCAGCAGGCAGGGGGAAGAAGCTTTCTTT. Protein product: CASRQGEEAFF.

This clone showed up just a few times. Here the CDR3 reads CASRMSGNTEAFF. The CDR3 coding sequence is TGCGCCAGCAGGATGTCCGGGAACACTGAAGCTTTCTTT. The chain uses TRBV10-1 and TRBJ1-1; no firm D call. CDR3 size: 13 residues. Germline assignment: CDR1 WNHNN and CDR2 SYGVQD (reference sequence). V lost 6 bases and J 1 base, leaving 9 bases between the germline ends.

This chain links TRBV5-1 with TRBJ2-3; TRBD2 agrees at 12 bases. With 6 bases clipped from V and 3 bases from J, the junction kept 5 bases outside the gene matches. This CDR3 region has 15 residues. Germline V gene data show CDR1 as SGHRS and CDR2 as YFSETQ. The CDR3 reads CASKGLAGSTDTQYF. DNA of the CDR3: TGCGCCAGCAAAGGACTAGCGGGATCGACAGATACGCAGTATTTT.

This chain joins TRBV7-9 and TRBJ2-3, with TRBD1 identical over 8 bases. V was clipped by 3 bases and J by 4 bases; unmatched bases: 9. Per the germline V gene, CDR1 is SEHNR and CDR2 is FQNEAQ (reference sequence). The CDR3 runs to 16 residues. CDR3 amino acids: CASSLRTGINPDTQYF. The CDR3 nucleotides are TGTGCCAGCAGCTTGAGGACAGGGATTAATCCAGATACGCAGTATTTT.

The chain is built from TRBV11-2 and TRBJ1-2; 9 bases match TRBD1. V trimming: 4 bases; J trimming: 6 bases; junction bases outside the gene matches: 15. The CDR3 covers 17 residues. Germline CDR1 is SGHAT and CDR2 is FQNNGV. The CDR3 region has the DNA TGTGCCAGCAGCTCCCCGCGCGACCGGGACAGGGACCATGGCTACACCTTC. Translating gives CASSSPRDRDRDHGYTF.

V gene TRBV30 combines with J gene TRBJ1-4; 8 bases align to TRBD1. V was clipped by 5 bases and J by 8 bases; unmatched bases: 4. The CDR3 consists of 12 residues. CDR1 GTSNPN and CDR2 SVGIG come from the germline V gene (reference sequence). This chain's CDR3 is CAWDRGPEKLFF. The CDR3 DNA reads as TGTGCCTGGGACAGGGGACCCGAAAAACTGTTTTTT.

CDR3 coding DNA: TGTGCCAGCAGCTCCGGGGCCTCAAGGGGGCGCGGCTACACCTTC. Translated, it gives CASSSGASRGRGYTF. The chain combines TRBV28 with TRBJ1-2; TRBD1 aligns across 7 bases. The CDR3 covers 15 residues. J gave up 8 bases and V 6 bases, and 15 bases lay outside the gene matches. Looked up from germline, CDR1 is MDHEN and CDR2 is SYDVKM.

The CDR3 sequence: CSLRDSYTEAFF. The CDR3 DNA is TGCAGCTTAAGGGACAGCTACACTGAAGCTTTCTTT. The V gene is TRBV29-1, the J gene TRBJ1-1, with TRBD1 identical over 7 bases. Germline V CDR1 and CDR2: SQVTM, ANQGSEA. V dropped 8 bases and J dropped 3; count of bases not matched to a gene: 6. The CDR3 has 12 amino acids.

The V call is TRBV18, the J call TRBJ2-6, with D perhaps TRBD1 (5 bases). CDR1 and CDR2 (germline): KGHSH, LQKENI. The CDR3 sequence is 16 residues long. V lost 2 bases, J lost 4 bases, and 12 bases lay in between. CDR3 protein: CASSPVQVSGANVLTF. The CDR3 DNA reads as TGTGCCAGCTCACCAGTACAGGTCTCCGGGGCCAACGTCCTGACTTTC.

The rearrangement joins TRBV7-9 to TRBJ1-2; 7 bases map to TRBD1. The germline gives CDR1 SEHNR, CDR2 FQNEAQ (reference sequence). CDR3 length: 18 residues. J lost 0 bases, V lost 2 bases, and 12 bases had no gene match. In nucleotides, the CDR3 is TGTGCCAGCAGCTTATTAGGGCAGGGGGATCGGACTAACTATGGCTACACCTTC. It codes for CASSLLGQGDRTNYGYTF.

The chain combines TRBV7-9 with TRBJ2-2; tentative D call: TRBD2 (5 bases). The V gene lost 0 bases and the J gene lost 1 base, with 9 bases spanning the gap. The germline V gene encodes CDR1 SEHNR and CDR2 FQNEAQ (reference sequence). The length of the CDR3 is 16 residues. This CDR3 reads CASSLATTRNTGELFF. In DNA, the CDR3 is TGTGCCAGCAGCTTAGCAACTACTAGGAACACCGGGGAGCTGTTTTTT.

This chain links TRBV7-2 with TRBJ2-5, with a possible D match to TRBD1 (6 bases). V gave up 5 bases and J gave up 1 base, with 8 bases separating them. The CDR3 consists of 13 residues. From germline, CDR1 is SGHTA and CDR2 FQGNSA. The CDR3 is CASSHRVQETQYF. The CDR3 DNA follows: TGTGCCAGCAGCCACAGGGTCCAAGAGACCCAGTACTTC.

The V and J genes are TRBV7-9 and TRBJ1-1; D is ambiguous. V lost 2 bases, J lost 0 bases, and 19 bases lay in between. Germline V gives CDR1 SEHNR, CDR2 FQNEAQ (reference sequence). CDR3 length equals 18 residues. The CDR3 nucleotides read TGTGCCAGCAGCTTATTCCTTCCACCGAGTTTCATGAACACTGAAGCTTTCTTT. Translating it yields CASSLFLPPSFMNTEAFF.

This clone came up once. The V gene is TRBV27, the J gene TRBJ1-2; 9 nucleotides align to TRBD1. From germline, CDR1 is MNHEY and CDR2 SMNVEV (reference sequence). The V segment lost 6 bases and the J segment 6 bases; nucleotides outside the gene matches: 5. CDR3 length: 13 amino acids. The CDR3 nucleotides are TGTGCCAGCAGACTACAGGGGGCAAATGGCTACACCTTC. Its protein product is CASRLQGANGYTF.

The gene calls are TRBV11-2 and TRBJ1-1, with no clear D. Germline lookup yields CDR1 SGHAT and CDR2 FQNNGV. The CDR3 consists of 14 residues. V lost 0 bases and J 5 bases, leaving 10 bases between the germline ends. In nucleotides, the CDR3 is TGTGCCAGCAGCTTAGAGGCAGGCCCAACTGAAGCTTTCTTT. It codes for CASSLEAGPTEAFF.

CDR3 in DNA: TGTGCCAGCAAAGGCGGTACCTACGAGCAGTACTTC. Translated: CASKGGTYEQYF. The chain carries TRBV6-5 and TRBJ2-7; D uncertain. This CDR3 is built from 12 residues. V lost 7 bases to trimming and J lost 2 bases, with 9 bases between them. Germline lookup yields CDR1 MNHEY and CDR2 SVGAGI.

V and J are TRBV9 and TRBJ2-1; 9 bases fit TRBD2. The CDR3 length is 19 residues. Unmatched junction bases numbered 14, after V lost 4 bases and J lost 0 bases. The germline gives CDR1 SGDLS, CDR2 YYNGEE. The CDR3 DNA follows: TGTGCCAGCAGCCCGAGGGGCGCTAGCGGGGCCAGCTCCTACAATGAGCAGTTCTTC. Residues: CASSPRGASGASSYNEQFF.

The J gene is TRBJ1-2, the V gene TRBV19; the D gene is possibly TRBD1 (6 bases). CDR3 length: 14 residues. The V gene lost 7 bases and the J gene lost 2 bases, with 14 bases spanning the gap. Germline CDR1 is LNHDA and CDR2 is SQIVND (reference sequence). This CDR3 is CASTSGQGNYGYTF. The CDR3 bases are TGTGCCAGTACCTCTGGTCAGGGGAACTATGGCTACACCTTC. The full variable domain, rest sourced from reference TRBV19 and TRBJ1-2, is DGGITQSPKYLFRKEGQNVTLSCEQNLNHDAMYWYRQDPGQGLRLIYYSQIVNDFQKGDIAEGYSVSREKKESFPLTVTSAQKNPTAFYLCASTSGQGNYGYTFGSGTRLTVV.

DNA for the CDR3: TGTGCCAGTAAACAGGGGCAAAACACCGGGGAGCTGTTTTTT. Translated: CASKQGQNTGELFF. The V call is TRBV19, the J call TRBJ2-2, with 7 bases fitting TRBD1. The length of the CDR3 is 14 residues. J lost 2 bases, V lost 7 bases, and 4 bases had no gene match. Germline V gene lookup returns CDR1 LNHDA and CDR2 SQIVND (reference sequence).

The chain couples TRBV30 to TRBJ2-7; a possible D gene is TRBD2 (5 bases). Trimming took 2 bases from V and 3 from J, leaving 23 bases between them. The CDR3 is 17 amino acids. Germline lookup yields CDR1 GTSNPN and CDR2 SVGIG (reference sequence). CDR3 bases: TGTGCCTGGAGTCGGGGAGTTTGGAGATCTTGGGACTACGAGCAGTACTTC. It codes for CAWSRGVWRSWDYEQYF.

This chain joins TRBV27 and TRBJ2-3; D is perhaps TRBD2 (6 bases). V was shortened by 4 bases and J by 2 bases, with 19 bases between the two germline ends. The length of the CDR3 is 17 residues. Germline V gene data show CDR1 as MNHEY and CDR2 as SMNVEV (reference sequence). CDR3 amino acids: CASSCAFRGTYTDTQYF. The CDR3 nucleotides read TGTGCCAGCAGTTGCGCATTTCGCGGGACTTACACAGATACGCAGTATTTT.

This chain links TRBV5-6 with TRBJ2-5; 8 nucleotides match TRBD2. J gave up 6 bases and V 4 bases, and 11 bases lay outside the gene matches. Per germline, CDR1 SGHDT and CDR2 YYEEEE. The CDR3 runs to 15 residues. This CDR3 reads CASSPGGSGKKTQYF. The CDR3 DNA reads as TGTGCCAGCAGCCCGGGAGGGTCGGGGAAAAAGACCCAGTACTTC.

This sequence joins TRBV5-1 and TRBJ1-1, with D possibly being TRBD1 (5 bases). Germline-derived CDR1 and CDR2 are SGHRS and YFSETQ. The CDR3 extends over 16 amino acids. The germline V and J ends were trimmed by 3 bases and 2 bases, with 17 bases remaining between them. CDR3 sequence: CASSSNILTGNTEAFF. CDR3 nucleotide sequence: TGCGCCAGCAGCTCAAATATTCTAACAGGTAACACTGAAGCTTTCTTT.

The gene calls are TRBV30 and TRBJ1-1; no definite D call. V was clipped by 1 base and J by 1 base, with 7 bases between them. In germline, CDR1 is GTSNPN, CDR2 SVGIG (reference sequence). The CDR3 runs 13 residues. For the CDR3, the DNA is TGTGCCTGGAGTGAGTCAGGGAACACTGAAGCTTTCTTT. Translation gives CAWSESGNTEAFF.

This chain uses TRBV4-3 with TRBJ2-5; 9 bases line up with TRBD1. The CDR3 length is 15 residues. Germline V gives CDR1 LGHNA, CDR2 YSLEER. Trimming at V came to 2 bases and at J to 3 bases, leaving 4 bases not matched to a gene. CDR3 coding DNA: TGCGCCAGCAGCCAAACCGGGACAGGGAAAGAGACCCAGTACTTC. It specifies CASSQTGTGKETQYF.

CDR3 coding DNA: TGTGCCAGCAGCGACTGGAGGGGCCTGAACACTGAAGCTTTCTTT. This gives the protein CASSDWRGLNTEAFF. The chain has TRBV11-2 and TRBJ1-1; D might be TRBD1 (5 bases). Germline loops: CDR1 SGHAT, CDR2 FQNNGV. The CDR3 has 15 residues. V lost 5 bases to trimming and J lost 0 bases, with 13 bases between them.

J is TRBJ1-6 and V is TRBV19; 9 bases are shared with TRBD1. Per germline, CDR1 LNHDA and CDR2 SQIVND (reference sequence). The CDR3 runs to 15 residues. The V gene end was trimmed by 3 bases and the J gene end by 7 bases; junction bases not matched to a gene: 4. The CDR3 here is CASSIVDRGNSPLHF. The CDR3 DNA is TGTGCCAGTAGTATCGTGGACAGGGGAAATTCACCCCTCCACTTT.

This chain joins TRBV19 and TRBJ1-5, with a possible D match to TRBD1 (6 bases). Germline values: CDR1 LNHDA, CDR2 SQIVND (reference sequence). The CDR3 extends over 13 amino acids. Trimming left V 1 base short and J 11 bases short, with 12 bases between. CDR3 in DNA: TGTGCCAGTAGTATAGTCGCCAAGGGGGCCCAGCATTTT. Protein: CASSIVAKGAQHF.